The next 32 T cell receptor beta chains were all read from a single sample in a study. TCRdb reanalysed the RT-PCR reads using MiXCR and keeps one entry per CDR3 protein. The table has about 680,000 distinct CDR3 sequences, approximately 15% seen once. Sequenced: memory CD4+ T cells from blood. The receptors derive from a female donor in good health, serving as a healthy control.

The CDR3 DNA sequence: TGTGCCAGCAGCCAAGGTATACCCCCCGGGGAGCTGTTTTTT. This sequence encodes CASSQGIPPGELFF. The chain has TRBV3-1 and TRBJ2-2, with unresolved D. The germline V gene encodes CDR1 LGHDT and CDR2 YNNKEL (reference sequence). The length of the CDR3 is 14 residues. V was trimmed by 1 base and J by 6 bases, leaving 9 bases between them.

At least ten counts were recorded for this clonotype. The chain employs TRBV5-1 and TRBJ2-3, with TRBD2 matching 9 bases. The CDR3 spans 14 residues. The germline V gene has CDR1 SGHRS and CDR2 YFSETQ. V shed 6 bases and J 6 bases; nucleotides not matched to a gene: 8. The DNA of the CDR3 is TGCGCCAGCACCCCAGACACTAGCGGGGATACGCAGTATTTT. Translated: CASTPDTSGDTQYF.

This clonotype has only a few counts. V gene TRBV20-1 combines with J gene TRBJ2-3; D is undetermined. The CDR3 spans 13 residues. Per germline, CDR1 DFQATT and CDR2 SNEGSKA (reference sequence). Trimming stripped 5 bases from V and 4 bases from J, with 13 bases between. CDR3 nucleotides: TGCAGTGCTCACTACTCTGGTGCAGATACGCAGTATTTT. It translates to CSAHYSGADTQYF.

This clonotype was observed many times. The chain has TRBV3-1 and TRBJ1-6; maybe TRBD1 (5 bases). The CDR3 has 12 residues. Trimming removed 3 bases at V and 10 bases at J, with 7 bases between. Germline lookup yields CDR1 LGHDT and CDR2 YNNKEL (reference sequence). The CDR3 loop reads CASSHGGSPLHF. The CDR3 region has the DNA TGTGCCAGCAGCCATGGGGGATCACCCCTCCACTTT.

This clonotype was picked up a small number of times. The chain couples TRBV6-6 to TRBJ2-7, with 12 bases aligning to TRBD1. Germline trimming cut 0 bases from V and 3 bases from J; bases unmatched to any gene: 6. The CDR3 is made up of 17 amino acids. From germline, CDR1 is MNHNY and CDR2 SVGAGI (reference sequence). As DNA, the CDR3 is TGTGCCAGCAGTTACTCGGCCGGGACAGGGGGCCACTACGAGCAGTACTTC. As protein: CASSYSAGTGGHYEQYF.

The chain carries TRBV5-1 and TRBJ2-3; D possibly uses TRBD1 or TRBD2 (5 bases each). Germline CDR1 and CDR2: SGHRS and YFSETQ. The CDR3 totals 14 residues. The V end lost 7 bases, the J end lost 1 base, and 13 bases lay between the germline ends. The CDR3 loop is CASRTGTGTDTQYF. The CDR3 DNA reads TGCGCCAGCCGAACCGGGACGGGCACAGATACGCAGTATTTT.

In its sample, this clonotype was seen a few times. The chain employs TRBV6-6 and TRBJ1-1; 9 nucleotides align to TRBD1. Germline CDR1 reads MNHNY; CDR2 reads SVGAGI (reference sequence). There are 15 residues in the CDR3. J gave up 6 bases and V 5 bases, and 10 bases lay outside the gene matches. The CDR3: CASSRGDRVGSEAFF. CDR3 sequence (DNA): TGTGCCAGCAGTCGCGGGGACAGGGTCGGGTCTGAAGCTTTCTTT.

This clonotype occurred many times. The rearrangement uses TRBV7-2 and TRBJ1-3; D uncertain. CDR3 size: 13 residues. V was shortened by 5 bases and J by 2 bases, with 7 bases between the two germline ends. The germline V gene encodes CDR1 SGHTA and CDR2 FQGNSA. The CDR3 spells CASSTRTGNTIYF. CDR3 DNA sequence: TGTGCCAGCAGCACCCGCACTGGAAACACCATATATTTT.

V and J are TRBV9 and TRBJ1-2; no clear D gene. V gave up 3 bases and J gave up 2 bases, with 14 bases separating them. The CDR3 is made up of 15 amino acids. The germline V gene encodes CDR1 SGDLS and CDR2 YYNGEE. CDR3 region: CASSASERQNYGYTF. Written as DNA, the CDR3 is TGTGCCAGCAGCGCTTCGGAACGGCAGAACTATGGCTACACCTTC.

This clonotype was recorded at least ten times. The gene calls are TRBV20-1 and TRBJ1-2; no clear D. Trimming cost V 3 bases and J 4 bases, with 12 bases left between them. CDR1 is DFQATT, CDR2 SNEGSKA, per germline (reference sequence). CDR3 length: 13 residues. The CDR3 coding sequence is TGCAGTGCTAGTGGCGGGGAAGCCTATGGCTACACCTTC. Its protein product is CSASGGEAYGYTF.

V and J are TRBV20-1 and TRBJ2-7; the D gene is possibly TRBD1 (6 bases). Trimming stripped 0 bases from V and 3 bases from J, with 12 bases between. The CDR3 sequence is 14 residues long. Germline lookup yields CDR1 DFQATT and CDR2 SNEGSKA (reference sequence). The CDR3 protein is CSARDRDKFYEQYF. CDR3 nucleotide sequence: TGCAGTGCTAGAGACCGGGACAAATTCTACGAGCAGTACTTC.

This clonotype was observed a handful of times. The gene calls are TRBV4-3 and TRBJ1-5; no definite D call. Trimming pared 3 bases from V and 7 bases from J, leaving 13 bases between. Germline CDR1 reads LGHNA; CDR2 reads YSLEER. The CDR3 contains 14 residues. CDR3 in amino acids: CASSHGGYGQPQHF. In DNA form, the CDR3 reads TGCGCCAGCAGCCATGGAGGGTACGGGCAGCCCCAGCATTTT.

This clonotype occurred a few times. The gene calls are TRBV6-2 or TRBV6-3 and TRBJ1-1; tentatively, D is TRBD1 (6 bases). Per the germline V gene, CDR1 is MNHEY and CDR2 is SVGEGT. CDR3 length: 14 amino acids. Trimming shortened V by 5 bases and J by 5 bases, and 15 bases separated the two germline ends. Written as DNA, the CDR3 is TGTGCCAGCAGTGGTGGCCAGAGGGGGACTGAAGCTTTCTTT. Translation: CASSGGQRGTEAFF.

This sequence joins TRBV20-1 and TRBJ2-1; 9 bases agree with TRBD2. Trimming cost V 6 bases and J 2 bases; bases outside gene matches: 8. CDR3 length: 15 residues. Germline-derived CDR1 and CDR2 are DFQATT and SNEGSKA (reference sequence). The DNA for the CDR3 is TGCAGTGCCAAGGGTAGCGGGAGTACCTACAATGAGCAGTTCTTC. As protein: CSAKGSGSTYNEQFF.

There are many counts of this clonotype. One junction end does not reproduce the germline sequence, and a read error may be involved. The chain couples TRBV5-1 to TRBJ2-7; D call uncertain. The CDR3 totals 9 residues. Germline assignment: CDR1 SGHRS and CDR2 YFSETQ. CDR3 sequence: CASSPIQRF. The CDR3 DNA sequence: TGCGCCAGCTCACCGATCCAGCGCTTC.

J is TRBJ1-5 and V is TRBV6-2 or TRBV6-3; weak D call: TRBD1 (6 bases). Trimming took off 5 bases at V and 1 base at J, with 21 bases between the two ends. The V gene's germline CDR1 is MNHEY and CDR2 SVGEGT. The CDR3 is made up of 18 amino acids. CDR3 sequence: CASSHPLRTAGSNQPQHF. DNA of the CDR3: TGTGCCAGCAGTCACCCTCTCCGGACAGCTGGCAGCAATCAGCCCCAGCATTTT.

The chain recombines TRBV9 with TRBJ1-1, with unresolved D. The CDR3 loop spans 13 amino acids. Germline V gene data show CDR1 as SGDLS and CDR2 as YYNGEE. Trimming took off 0 bases at V and 1 base at J, with 4 bases between the two ends. CDR3 loop: CASSVVQNTEAFF. The CDR3 nucleotides read TGTGCCAGCAGCGTAGTCCAGAACACTGAAGCTTTCTTT.

The rearrangement links TRBV20-1 to TRBJ2-5; 15 bases map to TRBD2. The V gene end was trimmed by 0 bases and the J gene end by 0 bases; junction bases not matched to a gene: 5. CDR1 and CDR2 from the germline V gene are DFQATT and SNEGSKA (reference sequence). The CDR3 is 18 amino acids. CDR3 sequence (DNA): TGCAGTGCTAGAGATTTCGGACTAGCGGGAGGGTACCAAGAGACCCAGTACTTC. As protein: CSARDFGLAGGYQETQYF.

This clonotype has ten or more counts. The rearrangement joins TRBV12-3 or TRBV12-4 to TRBJ1-6; D gene unclear. The CDR3 is made up of 14 amino acids. V was trimmed by 4 bases and J by 6 bases, leaving 10 bases between them. CDR3 sequence: CASSWGGGNSPLHF. The CDR3 region has the DNA TGTGCCAGCAGTTGGGGTGGCGGTAATTCACCCCTCCACTTT.

This sequence joins TRBV20-1 and TRBJ2-7; no clear D gene. Trimming took 3 bases from V and 7 from J, leaving 13 bases between them. The CDR3 sequence is 12 residues long. Germline CDR1 reads DFQATT; CDR2 reads SNEGSKA (reference sequence). The CDR3 reads CSASEIFWEQYF. As DNA, the CDR3 is TGCAGTGCTAGCGAGATTTTTTGGGAGCAGTACTTC.

The chain joins TRBV5-1 to TRBJ2-7; D perhaps matches TRBD2 (6 bases). CDR1 is SGHRS and CDR2 is YFSETQ in the germline V gene. The CDR3 sequence is 16 residues long. V was clipped by 3 bases and J by 0 bases, with 16 bases between them. In DNA, the CDR3 is TGCGCCAGCAGCTGGAGGGACCTTTCCAGCTCCTACGAGCAGTACTTC. It yields the protein CASSWRDLSSSYEQYF.

J is TRBJ2-1 and V is TRBV7-6; the D is unclear. Trimming shortened V by 1 base and J by 0 bases, and 19 bases separated the two germline ends. This CDR3 has 19 amino acids. CDR1 and CDR2 from the germline V gene are SGHVS and FNYEAQ. The CDR3 bases are TGTGCCAGCAGCTTAGTGGGCCGCCCGGTGGTGAGCTCCTACAATGAGCAGTTCTTC. Residues: CASSLVGRPVVSSYNEQFF.

This clonotype was observed a few times. Sequence at one end of the junction differs from germline and may be a read error. The chain carries TRBV7-2 and TRBJ2-2; 9 nucleotides agree with TRBD2. CDR1 SGHTA and CDR2 FQGNSA come from the germline V gene. This CDR3 region has 15 residues. The CDR3 here is CASSVAGVGTGELFF. The CDR3 DNA reads TGTGCCAGCAGCGTAGCGGGAGTGGGTACCGGGGAGCTGTTTTTT.

This chain connects TRBV12-3 or TRBV12-4 to TRBJ2-1, with D possibly being TRBD1 (5 bases). CDR3 size: 12 residues. V lost 3 bases and J 7 bases, leaving 7 bases between the germline ends. The CDR3 loop is CASSFRENEQFF. The CDR3 nucleotides are TGTGCCAGCAGTTTCAGGGAAAATGAGCAGTTCTTC.

V usage is TRBV5-4 and J usage is TRBJ2-5, with 10 bases fitting TRBD2. From germline, CDR1 is SGHNT and CDR2 YYREEE (reference sequence). The CDR3 is 18 amino acids. V lost 3 bases, J lost 1 base, and 12 bases stayed unmatched. DNA for the CDR3: TGTGCCAGCAGCTCAAAGCGGGGGGGCCCTGGGGGCCAAGAGACCCAGTACTTC. Its protein product is CASSSKRGGPGGQETQYF.

The chain has TRBV11-1 and TRBJ1-1; D is perhaps TRBD1 (5 bases). Trimming took 11 bases from V and 6 from J, leaving 16 bases between them. The CDR3 covers 12 residues. Germline V gives CDR1 SGHAT, CDR2 FQDESV (reference sequence). DNA for the CDR3: TGTGCCGGACGGGGGGGAGACTCTGAAGCTTTCTTT. Translation: CAGRGGDSEAFF.

This clonotype was observed at least ten times. The chain combines TRBV4-1 with TRBJ2-7; 10 nucleotides match TRBD2. Germline V gene data show CDR1 as MGHRA and CDR2 as YSYEKL. J gave up 6 bases and V 2 bases, and 10 bases lay outside the gene matches. The CDR3 spans 16 residues. The CDR3 DNA is TGCGCCAGCAGCCAAACTAGCGGGACTTGGTCTGGCGAGCAGTACTTC. Protein sequence: CASSQTSGTWSGEQYF.

This chain links TRBV20-1 with TRBJ2-7, with D maybe TRBD2 (6 bases). The CDR3 extends over 12 amino acids. Germline lookup yields CDR1 DFQATT and CDR2 SNEGSKA (reference sequence). The CDR3 sequence is CRVGSGSYEQYF. In DNA, the CDR3 is TGCAGAGTCGGGAGCGGAAGCTACGAGCAGTACTTC.

This clonotype has a handful of counts. The chain uses TRBV20-1 and TRBJ1-5, with D perhaps matching TRBD1 (5 bases). CDR1 is DFQATT, CDR2 SNEGSKA, per germline (reference sequence). Trimming pared 3 bases from V and 4 bases from J, leaving 13 bases between. This CDR3 comprises 14 residues. The CDR3 spells CSASPTDRNQPQHF. CDR3 nucleotide sequence: TGCAGTGCTAGTCCAACTGACAGAAATCAGCCCCAGCATTTT.

This clonotype appeared a few times. V usage is TRBV27 and J usage is TRBJ2-1; D is unclear. CDR1 and CDR2 from the germline V gene are MNHEY and SMNVEV (reference sequence). This CDR3 spans 14 amino acids. V gave up 2 bases and J gave up 8 bases, with 13 bases separating them. This chain's CDR3 is CASSLSSRVHEQFF. The CDR3 DNA reads TGTGCCAGCAGTTTAAGTTCCCGGGTCCATGAGCAGTTCTTC.

In its sample, this clonotype was seen a few times. CDR3 sequence (DNA): TGTGCCAGCAGTCCCAGGACAGGGGTCACAGATACGCAGTATTTT. Translating gives CASSPRTGVTDTQYF. The rearrangement uses TRBV12-3 or TRBV12-4 and TRBJ2-3, with TRBD1 matching over 9 bases. Unmatched junction bases numbered 5, after V lost 5 bases and J lost 2 bases. This CDR3 region has 15 residues.

The table lists this clonotype with many counts. This chain connects TRBV5-1 to TRBJ2-7, with TRBD1 matching 9 bases. The germline CDR1 and CDR2 sequences are SGHRS and YFSETQ. Trimming cost V 4 bases and J 3 bases; bases outside gene matches: 5. CDR3 length: 14 residues. In nucleotides, the CDR3 is TGCGCCAGCAGCCCAGACAGGGGGGACTACGAGCAGTACTTC. Translating it yields CASSPDRGDYEQYF.